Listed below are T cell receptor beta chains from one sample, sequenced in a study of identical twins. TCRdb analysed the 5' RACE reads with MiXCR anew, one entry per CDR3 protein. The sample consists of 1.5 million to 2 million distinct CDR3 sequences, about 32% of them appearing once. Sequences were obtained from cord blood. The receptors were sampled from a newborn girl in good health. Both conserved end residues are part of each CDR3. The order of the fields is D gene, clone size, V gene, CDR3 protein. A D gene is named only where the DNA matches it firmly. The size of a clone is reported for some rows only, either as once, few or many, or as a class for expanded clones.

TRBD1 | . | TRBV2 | CASRDRRYNQPQHF
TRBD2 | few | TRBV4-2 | CASSQSTSGRYEQYF
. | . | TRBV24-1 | CATSDHVRGRGEQFF
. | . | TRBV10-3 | CAIMDQYNEQYF
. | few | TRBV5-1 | CASSFGRGLTDTQYF
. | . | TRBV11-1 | CASSLGLASCNEQFF
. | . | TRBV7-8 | CASSLVAQGFTEAFF
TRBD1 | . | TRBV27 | CASIASTGNYGHTF
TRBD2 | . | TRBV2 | CASSLPTLGGGSGRNTDTQYF
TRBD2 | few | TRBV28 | CASSLCASGSRTSYEQYF
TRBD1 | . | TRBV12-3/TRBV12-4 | CASSLRRTGTYEQYF
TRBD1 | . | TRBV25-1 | CASGTGGIQETQYF
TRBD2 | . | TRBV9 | CASSVGTGLAGALSYNEQFF
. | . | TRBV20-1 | CSVLTGSSYNSPLHF
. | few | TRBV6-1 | CASSEFKTAYEQYF
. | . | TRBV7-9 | CASSHPASGAGDEQFF
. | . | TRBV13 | CASSLPYQVREDGYTF
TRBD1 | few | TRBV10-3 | CAINPTGKGSPLHF
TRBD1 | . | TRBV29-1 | CSVERDRGLKGYTF
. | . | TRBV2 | CASNIPSGFVTQYF
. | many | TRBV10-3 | CAIRGSGATDTQYF
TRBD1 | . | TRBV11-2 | CASSLVDRIYGYTF
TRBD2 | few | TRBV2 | CASRASGNYSYNEQFF
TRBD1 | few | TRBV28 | CASRKDRAGEKLFF
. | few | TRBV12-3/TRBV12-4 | CASSLGQGLGAFF
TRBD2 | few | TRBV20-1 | CSARNGRAPSSYNEQFF
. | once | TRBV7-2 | CASSLSGERFF
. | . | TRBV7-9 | CASSPGVAFSYEQYF
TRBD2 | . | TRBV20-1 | CSAKTSGGSTDTQYF
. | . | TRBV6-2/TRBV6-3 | CASSYSALRNEKLFF
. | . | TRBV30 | CAWSRSIGGTDTQYF
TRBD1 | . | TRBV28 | CARGTGDNEKLFF
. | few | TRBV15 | CATSRDKAGGLFYGYTF
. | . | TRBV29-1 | CSVVAQGLTYEQYF
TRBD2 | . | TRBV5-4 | CASSPGLAGAPSHEQFF
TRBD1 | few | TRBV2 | CASSTTHDRGNTEAFF
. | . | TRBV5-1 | CASSSIRGEDEQYF